The TCR beta chain described here comes from a study of cytomegalovirus exposure and HLA in healthy donors. About the study: When 300 to 400 donors were genotyped, 81% of them were found to fall in the Caucasian-associated ancestry cluster.

The PCR made use of 60 Vbeta and 13 Jbeta primers. As handled by the study authors: Some 11 million of the 60 million to 80 million unique TCR beta chains counted in a later analysis were shared. Clones were read by immunoSEQ multiplex PCR, and TCRdb kept only the in-frame ones, dropping some. For V, J and clone size, that table is used; D and trimming come from the DNA. The sample shows some 69,000 clones, approximately 80% of them seen only once. This CDR3 spans 14 amino acids. Germline V gene sequence: CDR1 MNHNS, CDR2 SASEGT. Trimming took off 1 base at V and 7 bases at J, with 13 bases between the two ends.

The sample was PBMCs. This chain uses TRBV6-1 with TRBJ1-2; no firm D call. This clonotype originated in a woman in her thirties in good health and CMV-seronegative. CDR3 coding DNA: TGTGCCAGCAGTGAAGGAGGAGGGTTGAGTGGCTACACCTTC. It yields the protein CASSEGGGLSGYTF.